This TCR beta chain was recovered during a study of blood T cell repertoires in COVID-19. Study-level background: T cells, B-cell-depleted T cells, or PBMCs provided the cDNA or gDNA that served as material.

The V gene end was trimmed by 5 bases and the J gene end by 3 bases; junction bases not matched to a gene: 5. Germline V gene data show CDR1 as MDHEN and CDR2 as SYDVKM. The CDR3 is 15 residues long. TCRdb's table, derived via immunoSEQ multiplex PCR, lists solely in-frame clones and lacks some. The data contain some 80,000 clones, roughly 78% of them singletons. Sequences were obtained from peripheral blood. The receptor's source is a human donor in a cohort sampled during active COVID-19. This rearrangement joins TRBV28 to TRBJ1-3, with 9 bases that match TRBD1. The CDR3 spells CASSPRTGVGNTIYF. The CDR3 nucleotides read TGTGCCAGCAGTCCCAGGACAGGGGTTGGAAACACCATATATTTT.